Listed below are T cell receptor beta chains from one sample, sequenced in a study of CD4+ T cells in melanoma. TCRdb's table, derived via immunoSEQ multiplex PCR, lists solely in-frame clones and lacks some. Among approximately 20,000 clones listed, 83% were seen once. Sequenced sample: cells from a culture (not recorded whether cultured in vitro). The receptors were gathered from a human donor with melanoma. CDR3s include the opening cysteine and the closing phenylalanine or tryptophan. The order of the fields is clone size, J gene, V gene, D gene, CDR3 protein, CDR3 DNA. D genes are given only for firm matches. Size is stated for part of the rows, as once, few or many counts, or as a class when the clone is expanded.

NA,TRBJ1-1,TRBV10-3,NA,CAIRTPGWGAFF,TGTGCCATCAGAACACCAGGATGGGGAGCTTTCTTT
once,TRBJ2-4,TRBV5-6,NA,CASSLLSGSPQGIQYF,TGTGCCAGCAGCTTGCTTTCGGGCTCCCCCCAAGGCATTCAGTACTTC
NA,TRBJ1-6,TRBV7-3,NA,CASSLEQGSPLHF,TGTGCCAGCAGCTTAGAGCAGGGATCACCCCTCCACTTT
NA,TRBJ2-3,TRBV19,TRBD2,CASSNARVGLAGSYTDTQYF,TGTGCCAGTAGTAATGCGAGGGTAGGACTAGCGGGGTCATACACAGATACGCAGTATTTT
few,TRBJ2-6,TRBV5-1,TRBD2,CASSRTPLAGGFSGANVLTF,TGCGCCAGCAGTCGGACCCCGCTAGCGGGGGGTTTCTCTGGGGCCAACGTCCTGACTTTC
large,TRBJ1-1,TRBV10-2,TRBD1,CASSRQGSGTEAFF,TGCGCCAGCAGTAGACAGGGGAGTGGCACTGAAGCTTTCTTT
NA,TRBJ1-4,TRBV4-1,NA,CASSLTRNEKLFF,TGCGCCAGCAGTTTGACAAGGAATGAAAAACTGTTTTTT
NA,TRBJ2-7,TRBV6-1,TRBD1,CASSTTGTEYF,TGTGCCAGCAGTACCACCGGGACAGAGTACTTC
NA,TRBJ2-3,TRBV9,NA,CASSVGTGSSTDTQYF,TGTGCCAGCAGCGTAGGAACCGGATCTAGCACAGATACGCAGTATTTT
NA,TRBJ1-2,TRBV2,TRBD1,CASYRGPVGYTF,TGTGCCAGCTACAGGGGGCCTGTTGGCTACACCTTC
NA,TRBJ2-5,TRBV9,TRBD2,CASSAGSGGAGETQYF,TGTGCCAGCAGCGCAGGGAGCGGGGGGGCAGGAGAGACCCAGTACTTC
NA,TRBJ2-2,TRBV19,TRBD1,CASSDPRTGTGELFF,TGTGCCAGTAGTGACCCCCGGACAGGCACCGGGGAGCTGTTTTTT
few,TRBJ1-2,TRBV19,NA,CASSAGMVVAFYGYTF,TGTGCCAGTAGTGCGGGAATGGTCGTAGCATTCTATGGCTACACCTTC
once,TRBJ2-5,TRBV7-6,TRBD2,CASSRGLAGGQIQETQYF,TGTGCCAGCAGCCGAGGACTAGCGGGGGGTCAAATTCAAGAGACCCAGTACTTC
few,TRBJ1-5,TRBV6-5,NA,CASSYARGLPQHF,TGTGCCAGCAGTTACGCCCGGGGCCTGCCCCAGCATTTT
NA,TRBJ1-2,TRBV11-2,NA,CASSFIGAPNYGYTF,TGTGCCAGCAGCTTTATAGGAGCTCCGAACTATGGCTACACCTTC
NA,TRBJ1-2,TRBV30,NA,CAWSIWVGSYTF,TGTGCCTGGAGTATCTGGGTAGGGAGCTACACCTTC
few,TRBJ1-1,TRBV27,NA,CASSPLVARNTEAFF,TGTGCCAGCAGTCCACTAGTCGCCCGGAACACTGAAGCTTTCTTT
NA,TRBJ1-4,TRBV5-1,TRBD1,CASSPRGMDEKLFF,TGCGCCAGCAGCCCCAGGGGGATGGATGAAAAACTGTTTTTT
NA,TRBJ1-5,TRBV27,NA,CASNRGGQGNLPQHF,TGTGCCAGCAACCGGGGCGGGCAAGGGAATCTGCCCCAGCATTTT
NA,TRBJ2-2,TRBV4-2,NA,CASTGDTGPGELFF,TGTGCCAGCACCGGTGATACAGGGCCCGGGGAGCTGTTTTTT
NA,TRBJ2-5,TRBV5-4,NA,CASSLDVRQETQYF,TGTGCCAGCAGCTTGGATGTCAGACAAGAGACCCAGTACTTC
NA,TRBJ2-5,TRBV27,NA,CASSDRRFRETQYF,TGTGCCAGCTCAGACAGGCGGTTTAGAGAGACCCAGTACTTC
NA,TRBJ2-7,TRBV6-6,NA,CASSYPNRDKSYEQYF,TGTGCCAGCAGTTACCCAAACCGGGACAAGTCCTACGAGCAGTACTTC